The sample holds a few counts of the clone carrying this TCR beta chain. In the original workflow: Amplification of reference gene primers provided the estimated nucleated cell counts. TCRdb's table, derived via immunoSEQ multiplex PCR, lists solely in-frame clones and lacks some. Clone size and the V and J calls come from that table; the DNA yielded D and trimming. The data hold 300,000 or so clones, with roughly 90% observed a single time. The CDR3 contains 16 residues. Trimming cost V 1 base and J 3 bases, with 14 bases left between them. Germline-derived CDR1 and CDR2 are LNHDA and SQIVND (reference sequence). This entry comes from a study of blood T cell repertoires in COVID-19. Study overall: COVID-19 samples collected from the United States, Italy and Spain covered acute and convalescent phases. Nucleic acid was either cDNA or gDNA, and it came from T cells, B-cell-depleted T cells, or PBMCs.

The V gene is TRBV19, the J gene TRBJ2-3; unclear D gene. The TCR comes from a man aged 18 to 29 who had recovered from COVID-19. The sequencing sample was made of peripheral blood. CDR3 nucleotides: TGTGCCAGTAGTATAGGTCCACATATAACGACAGATACGCAGTATTTT. Translating it yields CASSIGPHITTDTQYF.